This T cell receptor (beta chain) was obtained from a study of neurological immune-mediated disorders (dated by TCRdb to between 2018 and 2021). Describing the broader study: Peripheral blood TCR-beta repertoires from patients with HTLV-I-associated myelopathy (HAM/TSP), patients with multiple sclerosis, and healthy controls were compared in the study using UMI-based sequencing. The cohort was made up of about 66 subjects, consisting of 15 or so HAM/TSP patients, 34 multiple sclerosis patients and 20 healthy controls. Longitudinal samples, technical triplicates and paired sorted CD4+ and CD8+ T-cell subsets, alongside PBMC samples, were included among the approximately 110 TCR-beta libraries. What the research found in general, with its limitations: No identical CDR3 amino acid sequences were found to be shared among expanded clones across subjects, suggesting that TCR-beta repertoires were private in all groups. TCR clonal expansion was highest in HAM/TSP patients and lowest in MS patients, with MS patients falling below even healthy controls.

This clonotype showed up many times. No cognate antigen has been identified for it. One base away there is no much larger clone; base qualities are not given. Counted from cysteine to phenylalanine, this CDR3 has 16 amino acids. Only CDR3 DNA is held: 48 bases, read in frame from base 1. Here V drops 6 bases and J drops 1 base, and the junction holds 10 bases not matched to any gene. CDR1 and CDR2 are read off the germline V gene (reference sequence) as MNHEY and SMNVEV. To synthesize cDNA, template-switch 5'RACE was performed with a primer carrying a 10-nucleotide random unique molecular identifier so that each TCR transcript was tagged. Every sequencing run covered 15-18 subjects and yielded more than 160 million TCR-beta sequences. The RNeasy kit was used for extraction of total RNA. Using the KAPA Real-time Library Amplification kit, TCR-beta VDJ regions were amplified with primers for the TCR constant region and the 5'RACE anchor. A first PCR added sample indexes and Illumina adaptors, after which a second PCR increased the library yield. After purification with Ampure beads, the TCR product of roughly 650 bp was size-selected on a 2% E-gel SizeSelection system. Library quality was checked on a Bioanalyzer, concentration was measured with Qubit, and libraries were quantified with the Kapa Library Quantification kit before pooling. Libraries were sequenced paired-end 2 x 150 bp on an Illumina HiSeq 2500. To increase sequence diversity, roughly 23-30% phiX was spiked into each library pool. The published analysis was carried out like this. The UMI-based MiGEC pipeline processed quality-filtered reads and removed over 85% of raw TCR sequences during error correction. IMGT germline references were used for aligning VDJ genes, and each clonotype was defined as a unique CDR3 amino acid sequence together with its V-J genes. Clonal expansion, Shannon diversity and CDR3 relatedness (CalcPairwiseDistances, ClusterSamples) were evaluated with VDJtools, and phylogenetic trees were built with CLCbio workbench. A clone was classed as expanded if it had 8 or more unique UMIs, a cutoff based on coefficient-of-variation modelling across technical triplicates. TCRdb handled the public reads itself, with Q25 trimming in fastp and clone calling in MiXCR, and kept productive beta chains. Merged by CDR3 protein, the rows form single entries marked with the most common genes and DNA. It is TCRdb's table, rather than the study itself, that gives the V and J calls and clone size. Here the sample has about 50,000 distinct CDR3 sequences; 10% occur a single time. The ten top clones hold roughly 5.2% of the sample.

Unsorted PBMC libraries were generated from 2 million PBMCs stored in RNAlater at -80 °C until RNA extraction. Peripheral blood underwent Ficoll-Hypaque density gradient centrifugation to isolate PBMCs, which were then cryopreserved in liquid nitrogen. The TCR was taken from a man aged 65 to 79 with HTLV-1-associated myelopathy (HAM/TSP). The sequence is built from TRBV27 and TRBJ2-5; the central 8 bases match TRBD1. Material for sequencing was PBMCs. The CDR3 loop reads CASSARQGTSQETQYF. The nucleotide sequence is TGTGCCAGCAGCGCTAGACAGGGGACTTCCCAAGAGACCCAGTACTTC.